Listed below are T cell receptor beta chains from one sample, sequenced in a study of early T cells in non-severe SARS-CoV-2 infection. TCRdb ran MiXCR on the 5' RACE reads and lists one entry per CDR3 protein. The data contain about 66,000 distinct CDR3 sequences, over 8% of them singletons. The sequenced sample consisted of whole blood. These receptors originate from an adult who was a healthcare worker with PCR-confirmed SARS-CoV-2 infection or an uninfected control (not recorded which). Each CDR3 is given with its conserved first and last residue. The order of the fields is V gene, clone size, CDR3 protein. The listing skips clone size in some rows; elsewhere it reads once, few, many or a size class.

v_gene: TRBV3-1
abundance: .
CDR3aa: CASSPSGLYEQYF

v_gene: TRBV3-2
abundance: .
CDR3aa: CASRRTGNPKNTGELFF

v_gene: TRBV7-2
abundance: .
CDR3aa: CASSPNFFMNTEAFF

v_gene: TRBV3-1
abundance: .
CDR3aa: CASSPYTSGSGDTQYF

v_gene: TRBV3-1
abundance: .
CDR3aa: CASSQDTRNQPQHF

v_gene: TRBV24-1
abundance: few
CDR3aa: CATSEKRQDSYEQYF

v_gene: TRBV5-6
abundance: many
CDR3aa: CASSPTGGVYDEQFF

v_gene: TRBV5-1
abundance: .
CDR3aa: CASSKEPGLAGFVEQFF

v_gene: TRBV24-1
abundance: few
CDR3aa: CATSDPGGQGASGELFF

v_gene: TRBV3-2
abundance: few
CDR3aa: CASSQATRDPGELFF

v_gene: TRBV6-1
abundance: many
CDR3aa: CASSESGPRGGEQYF

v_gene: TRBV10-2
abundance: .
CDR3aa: CASSESYEQYF

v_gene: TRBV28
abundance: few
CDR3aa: CASSSHNSPLHF

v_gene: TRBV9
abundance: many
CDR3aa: CASSTGTQPGGTQYF

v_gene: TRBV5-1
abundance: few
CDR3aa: CASSFGQGLATNEKLFF

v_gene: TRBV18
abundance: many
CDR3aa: CASSPGTGSYNEQFF

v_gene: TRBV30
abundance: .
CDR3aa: CASGLSPYEQYF

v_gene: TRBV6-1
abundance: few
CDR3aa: CASSDQRGSGTQYF

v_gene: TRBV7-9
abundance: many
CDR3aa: CASSLEAGIYEQYF

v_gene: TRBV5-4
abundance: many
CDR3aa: CASSWTSGMSYNEQFF

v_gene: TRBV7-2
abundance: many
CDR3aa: CASSLEVGLAGIDTQYF

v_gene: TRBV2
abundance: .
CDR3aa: CASRTGQGARAEAFF

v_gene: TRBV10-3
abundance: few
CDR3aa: CAISEGQPTQETQYF

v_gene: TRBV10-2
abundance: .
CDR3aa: CASTGLLNTEAFF

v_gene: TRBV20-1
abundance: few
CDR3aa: CSVGGGHVDTQYF

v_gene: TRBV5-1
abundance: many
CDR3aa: CASGREGQGDNSPLHF

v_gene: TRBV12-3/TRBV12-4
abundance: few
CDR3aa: CASSTTGLAPLAKNIQYF

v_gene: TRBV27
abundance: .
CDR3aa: CASSSFDRGPETQYF

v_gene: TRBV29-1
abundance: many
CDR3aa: CSDPGEKGQPQHF

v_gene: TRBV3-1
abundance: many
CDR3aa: CASSQGRESGGGTDTQYF

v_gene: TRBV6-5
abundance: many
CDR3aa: CASSYSGPSGNTIYF

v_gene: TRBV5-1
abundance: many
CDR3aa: CASSLASGGDYEQYF

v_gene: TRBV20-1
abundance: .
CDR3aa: CSARVLGRDSYEQYF

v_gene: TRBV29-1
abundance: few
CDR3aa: CSVRGRGEYEQYF

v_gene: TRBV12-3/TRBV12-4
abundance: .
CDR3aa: CASRLGTSSYEQYF

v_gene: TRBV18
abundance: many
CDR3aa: CASSPRTSGDNEQFF

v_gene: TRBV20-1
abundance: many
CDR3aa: CSATWALAGDGETQYF

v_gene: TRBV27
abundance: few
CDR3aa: CASSRMVTGLADTQYF

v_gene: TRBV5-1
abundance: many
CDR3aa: CASTLEFQETQYF

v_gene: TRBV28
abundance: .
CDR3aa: CASIVAGGMTDTQYF

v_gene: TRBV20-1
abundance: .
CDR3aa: CSARGRSSYEQYF

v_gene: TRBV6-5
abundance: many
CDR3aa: CATRSGTGTYGYTF

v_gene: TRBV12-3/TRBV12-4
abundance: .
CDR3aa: CASSFGIYGYTF

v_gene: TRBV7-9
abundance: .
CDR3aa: CASSSGLAGGPTNEQFF

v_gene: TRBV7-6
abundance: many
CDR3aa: CASTPTWSGVGDTQYF

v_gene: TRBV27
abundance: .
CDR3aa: CASSSAGGRQPQHF

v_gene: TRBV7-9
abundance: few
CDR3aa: CASSPTTIMNTEAFF

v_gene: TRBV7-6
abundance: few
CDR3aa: CASSLALGASPSSSYNEQFF

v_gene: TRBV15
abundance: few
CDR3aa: CATSRDSWGTQYF

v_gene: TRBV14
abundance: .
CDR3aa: CASSQAGPAYSPLHF

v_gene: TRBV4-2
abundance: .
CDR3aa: CASSARLAGLEQYF

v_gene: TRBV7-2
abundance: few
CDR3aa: CASAGSYEQYF

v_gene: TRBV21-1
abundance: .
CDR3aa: CASRVAWRTDTQYF

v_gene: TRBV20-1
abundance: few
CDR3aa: CSAVSGTSYTGELFF

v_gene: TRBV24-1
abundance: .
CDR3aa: CATSVRDGYGYTF

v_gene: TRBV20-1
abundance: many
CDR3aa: CSAIPLGTATYEQYF

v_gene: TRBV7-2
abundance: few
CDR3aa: CASSLQGQSSYEQYF